The clone carrying this T cell receptor (beta chain) was observed a handful of times. The sample is drawn from a study of blood T cell repertoires in COVID-19. Source study methods: Amplifying reference gene primers gave estimates of nucleated cell counts. The repertoire was sequenced with immunoSEQ multiplex PCR; TCRdb's copy has only in-frame clones and lacks some. V and J calls and clone size are copied from that table; D and trimming were computed from the DNA. The sample consists of 250,000 to 300,000 clones, 70% to 90% of them appearing once. The specimen was peripheral blood. This clonotype was sampled from a man aged 30-40 years with active or convalescent COVID-19.

CDR3: CASTPGQGAGGYTF. In DNA form, the CDR3 reads TGTGCCAGCACCCCGGGACAGGGGGCAGGAGGCTACACCTTC. The chain combines TRBV6-6 with TRBJ1-2, with 12 bases matching TRBD1. The CDR3 is 14 residues long. The V gene end was trimmed by 7 bases and the J gene end by 8 bases; junction bases not matched to a gene: 8. Looked up from germline, CDR1 is MNHNY and CDR2 is SVGAGI (reference sequence).